This entry lists 30 T cell receptor beta chains sequenced from one sample in a study of radiotherapy plus CTLA-4 blockade in lung cancer. The method was immunoSEQ multiplex PCR; TCRdb's version includes in-frame clones alone and lacks a portion of them. The sample contains about 59,000 clones, 72% of which appear only once. Sample: peripheral blood, taken from a patient treated with radiotherapy plus ipilimumab. The receptors come from a human donor with non-small cell lung cancer whose response to radiotherapy plus ipilimumab could not be evaluated.

V gene TRBV5-6 combines with J gene TRBJ2-3; TRBD2 matches 10 bases. Germline CDR1 and CDR2: SGHDT and YYEEEE. The CDR3 has 17 residues. Trimming took 1 base from V and 4 from J; bases not matched to a gene: 9. The CDR3 bases are TGTGCCAGCAGCTTGAAATATAGCGGGGGGCCCCCAGATACGCAGTATTTT. Amino acid sequence: CASSLKYSGGPPDTQYF.

This clone has a count of ten or more. The J gene is TRBJ1-2, the V gene TRBV5-1; 9 bases agree with TRBD1. Germline values: CDR1 SGHRS, CDR2 YFSETQ. J gave up 0 bases and V 1 base, and 13 bases lay outside the gene matches. This CDR3 contains 19 residues. CDR3 loop: CASSLSQGQWDRANYGYTF. The CDR3 DNA reads TGCGCCAGCAGCTTGTCACAAGGACAATGGGACAGGGCTAACTATGGCTACACCTTC.

The chain has TRBV5-4 and TRBJ2-7; D gene unclear. The germline V gene encodes CDR1 SGHNT and CDR2 YYREEE (reference sequence). V lost 0 bases, J lost 5 bases, and 6 bases lay in between. The CDR3 has 12 residues. The CDR3 coding sequence is TGTGCCAGCAGCTTGGTACGCGACGAGCAGTACTTC. Protein sequence: CASSLVRDEQYF.

The CDR3 loop is CASSDGALNTGELFF. DNA of the CDR3: TGTGCCAGCAGCGACGGAGCCCTGAACACCGGGGAGCTGTTTTTT. The chain links TRBV9 to TRBJ2-2; D is unresolved. This CDR3 contains 15 residues. The germline gives CDR1 SGDLS, CDR2 YYNGEE. Trimming shortened V by 3 bases and J by 1 base, and 10 bases separated the two germline ends.

The rearrangement uses TRBV7-8 and TRBJ1-1, with 10 bases matching TRBD1. Germline V gene data show CDR1 as SGHVS and CDR2 as FQNEAQ. The ends lost 4 bases at V and 3 bases at J; junction bases unmatched: 5. CDR3 size: 15 residues. The CDR3 region is CASSSGQGIYTEAFF. The CDR3, as DNA: TGTGCCAGCAGCTCGGGACAGGGGATTTACACTGAAGCTTTCTTT.

This clone came up a few times. This chain joins TRBV29-1 and TRBJ2-3; D uncertain. V lost 4 bases and J lost 6, with 8 bases in between. CDR3 length equals 11 residues. From germline, CDR1 is SQVTM and CDR2 ANQGSEA. The CDR3: CSVVMGDTQYF. CDR3 nucleotide sequence: TGCAGCGTTGTAATGGGCGATACGCAGTATTTT.

The gene calls are TRBV6-4 and TRBJ1-1; tentatively, D is TRBD1 (6 bases). CDR1 is MRHNA, CDR2 SNTAGT, per germline. Trimming removed 4 bases at V and 7 bases at J, with 13 bases between. CDR3 length: 13 amino acids. DNA of the CDR3: TGTGCCAGCAGTGCGGAGGGGGGGCTTGAAGCTTTCTTT. It translates to CASSAEGGLEAFF.

The chain links TRBV13 to TRBJ2-1, with 9 positions matching TRBD1. The CDR3 has 18 amino acids. Germline-derived CDR1 and CDR2 are PRHDT and FYEKMQ (reference sequence). V gave up 4 bases and J gave up 4 bases; unmatched junction bases: 14. This CDR3 is CASSSPSPGQGRYNEQFF. CDR3 DNA: TGTGCCAGCAGCTCCCCGAGCCCTGGACAGGGGCGTTACAATGAGCAGTTCTTC. Full variable domain (missing parts from reference TRBV13 and TRBJ2-1): AAGVIQSPRHLIKEKRETATLKCYPIPRHDTVYWYQQGPGQDPQFLISFYEKMQSDKGSIPDRFSAQQFSDYHSELNMSSLELGDSALYFCASSSPSPGQGRYNEQFFGPGTRLTVL.

The chain joins TRBV6-1 to TRBJ2-7, with 7 bases matching TRBD1. The CDR3 totals 16 residues. Germline V lookup: CDR1 MNHNS, CDR2 SASEGT. The ends lost 4 bases at V and 2 bases at J; junction bases unmatched: 11. The CDR3 loop reads CASSGDPGTATYEQYF. Written as DNA, the CDR3 is TGTGCCAGCAGTGGTGATCCGGGGACAGCGACCTACGAGCAGTACTTC.

The chain links TRBV5-1 to TRBJ2-3, with D maybe TRBD2 (5 bases). The length of the CDR3 is 15 residues. From germline, CDR1 is SGHRS and CDR2 YFSETQ. V was trimmed by 0 bases and J by 6 bases, leaving 14 bases between them. CDR3 DNA: TGCGCCAGCAGCTTGGTGGCGGGCCCTGGGGATACGCAGTATTTT. Translated, it gives CASSLVAGPGDTQYF. Combining the CDR3 with reference TRBV5-1 and TRBJ2-3 gives the whole variable domain KAGVTQTPRYLIKTRGQQVTLSCSPISGHRSVSWYQQTPGQGLQFLFEYFSETQRNKGNFPGRFSGRQFSNSRSEMNVSTLELGDSALYLCASSLVAGPGDTQYFGPGTRLTVL.

CDR3 residues: CAWSVQGWDGYTF. In DNA form, the CDR3 reads TGTGCCTGGAGTGTCCAGGGCTGGGATGGCTACACCTTC. The chain links TRBV30 to TRBJ1-2, with TRBD1 as a possible D gene (5 bases). The CDR3 covers 13 residues. The germline CDR1 and CDR2 sequences are GTSNPN and SVGIG (reference sequence). Trimming cost V 0 bases and J 6 bases, with 11 bases left between them.

The chain joins TRBV10-3 to TRBJ2-2, with TRBD2 matching over 9 bases. The V gene end was trimmed by 2 bases and the J gene end by 3 bases; junction bases not matched to a gene: 4. The CDR3 length is 16 residues. CDR1 and CDR2 (germline): ENHRY, SYGVKD. This CDR3 reads CAISEPAGGHTGELFF. DNA for the CDR3: TGTGCCATCAGTGAGCCCGCGGGGGGGCACACCGGGGAGCTGTTTTTT.

The chain has TRBV4-1 and TRBJ2-1, with 7 bases matching TRBD1. Germline V gene data show CDR1 as MGHRA and CDR2 as YSYEKL. The CDR3 length is 18 residues. Trimming at V came to 0 bases and at J to 5 bases, leaving 13 bases not matched to a gene. Here the CDR3 DNA reads TGCGCCAGCAGCCAAGATCTGGGGACAGCCCTTACAAACAATGAGCAGTTCTTC. This translates into CASSQDLGTALTNNEQFF.

This chain uses TRBV4-2 with TRBJ1-2, with 7 bases fitting TRBD1. The CDR3 covers 14 residues. Germline CDR1 and CDR2: LGHNA and YNFKEQ. With V trimmed by 1 base and J by 6 bases, 5 bases remained unmatched. The CDR3 nucleotides read TGTGCCAGCAGCCAAGGGACAGGCTATAATGGCTACACCTTC. This gives the protein CASSQGTGYNGYTF.

The chain carries TRBV25-1 and TRBJ1-2; TRBD1 might be the D (6 bases). V was pared by 2 bases and J by 8 bases, with 15 bases between. CDR1 is MGHDK and CDR2 is SYGVNS in the germline V gene. The CDR3 covers 14 residues. The CDR3, as DNA: TGTGCCAGCAGTGAAAGCGGGGGGCGCGGAGGCTACACCTTC. It codes for CASSESGGRGGYTF.

The V call is TRBV14, the J call TRBJ2-5; D gene ambiguous. The closer fit of TRBJ2-7 to the DNA end suggests the J call may be wrong. This CDR3 is 13 amino acids long. Germline-derived CDR1 and CDR2 are SGHDN and FVKESK. The CDR3 spells CASSQELWYEQYF. The CDR3 DNA reads TGTGCCAGCAGCCAAGAGTTATGGTACGAGCAGTACTTC.

This clone was observed once. The V gene is TRBV4-1, the J gene TRBJ2-1; D possibly corresponds to TRBD2 (5 bases). Trimming took off 4 bases at V and 6 bases at J, with 16 bases between the two ends. The CDR3 is made up of 15 amino acids. Germline assignment: CDR1 MGHRA and CDR2 YSYEKL. CDR3 in amino acids: CASSLLQLVGNEQFF. CDR3 DNA sequence: TGCGCCAGCAGCCTACTCCAACTAGTGGGCAATGAGCAGTTCTTC.

The rearrangement uses TRBV7-6 and TRBJ1-6; D is ambiguous. The CDR3 is 13 amino acids. V lost 4 bases, J lost 7 bases, and 8 bases lay in between. Germline V gene data show CDR1 as SGHVS and CDR2 as FNYEAQ. CDR3 in amino acids: CASSSTSNSPLHF. CDR3 coding DNA: TGTGCCAGCAGCTCGACATCCAATTCACCCCTCCACTTT.

The rearrangement uses TRBV29-1 and TRBJ1-6; no clear D. Between the trimmed V and J ends, which lost 4 bases and 8 bases, there was a span of 12 bases. There are 13 residues in the CDR3. The V gene's germline CDR1 is SQVTM and CDR2 ANQGSEA. CDR3 sequence: CSVGSGWDSPLHF. The CDR3 nucleotides read TGCAGCGTTGGCTCAGGCTGGGATTCACCCCTCCACTTT.

CDR3 loop: CASTDLGGGTGELFF. The DNA of the CDR3 is TGCGCCAGCACCGACCTCGGGGGGGGCACCGGGGAGCTGTTTTTT. The chain uses TRBV5-1 and TRBJ2-2; 8 positions match TRBD2. CDR3 length equals 15 residues. Germline V gene lookup returns CDR1 SGHRS and CDR2 YFSETQ. The trim removed 6 bases at V and 4 bases at J, leaving 8 bases unmatched.

This clone was found a few times. The V gene is TRBV28, the J gene TRBJ1-2; 9 nucleotides line up with TRBD1. With 6 bases clipped from V and 2 bases from J, the junction kept 7 bases outside the gene matches. CDR1 is MDHEN and CDR2 is SYDVKM in the germline V gene. The CDR3 spans 15 residues. CDR3 sequence (DNA): TGTGCCAGCAGGGGACAGGGTGAGGTAAACTATGGCTACACCTTC. Residues: CASRGQGEVNYGYTF.

This chain uses TRBV2 with TRBJ1-1; a weak D match, TRBD1 (6 bases). Per germline, CDR1 SNHLY and CDR2 FYNNEI. This CDR3 contains 14 residues. Trimming took 2 bases from V and 3 from J, leaving 10 bases between them. Here the CDR3 reads CASSESGGDTEAFF. The CDR3 DNA is TGTGCCAGCAGTGAATCGGGGGGCGACACTGAAGCTTTCTTT.

CDR3 region: CASSLYVGGMNTEAFF. DNA of the CDR3: TGTGCCAGCAGTTTATATGTTGGGGGCATGAACACTGAAGCTTTCTTT. V gene TRBV27 combines with J gene TRBJ1-1, with a possible D match to TRBD1 (6 bases). Trimming pared 1 base from V and 0 bases from J, leaving 12 bases between. Germline V CDR1 and CDR2: MNHEY, SMNVEV (reference sequence). The CDR3 sequence is 16 residues long.

V is TRBV6-6 and J is TRBJ2-7, with D perhaps TRBD1 (6 bases). Germline V gene data show CDR1 as MNHNY and CDR2 as SVGAGI (reference sequence). V lost 6 bases and J lost 3, with 12 bases in between. The CDR3 is 13 residues long. The CDR3: CASSYDRNYEQYF. The CDR3 bases are TGTGCCAGCAGCTATGACAGGAACTACGAGCAGTACTTC.

The chain uses TRBV19 and TRBJ2-1; TRBD1 might be the D (6 bases). The CDR3 totals 15 residues. Trimming removed 5 bases from V and 3 bases from J, with 14 bases in between. Germline loops: CDR1 LNHDA, CDR2 SQIVND (reference sequence). Written as DNA, the CDR3 is TGTGCCAGTAGTCCCCGACAGGAATTCTACAATGAGCAGTTCTTC. This codes for CASSPRQEFYNEQFF.

This clone turned up a few times. J is TRBJ1-2 and V is TRBV4-3; possibly TRBD1 for D (6 bases). Germline values: CDR1 LGHNA, CDR2 YSLEER. Trimming took 1 base from V and 3 from J, leaving 9 bases between them. This CDR3 has 14 residues. The CDR3 bases are TGCGCCAGCAGCCAAGGACAGGCACACTATGGCTACACCTTC. Its protein product is CASSQGQAHYGYTF.

The genes are TRBV6-5 and TRBJ2-3, with TRBD1 matching over 7 bases. Germline V gene lookup returns CDR1 MNHEY and CDR2 SVGAGI. This CDR3 contains 15 residues. The V segment lost 7 bases and the J segment 0 bases; nucleotides outside the gene matches: 7. The CDR3 here is CASNRRGLSTDTQYF. In DNA, the CDR3 is TGTGCCAGCAACCGAAGGGGGCTAAGCACAGATACGCAGTATTTT.

Worth noting for this clone: At one boundary the junction diverges from the germline segment, which might be a read error. V usage is TRBV27 and J usage is TRBJ2-1; 13 positions agree with TRBD2. Germline lookup yields CDR1 MNHEY and CDR2 SMNVEV (reference sequence). This CDR3 is 19 amino acids long. In nucleotides, the CDR3 is TGTGCCAGCAGTTTTATCGATACTAGCGGGGGGGCTTACAACAATGAGCAGCTCTTC. Its translation is CASSFIDTSGGAYNNEQLF.

This clone has a single count. The chain is built from TRBV15 and TRBJ1-5; D unresolved. The CDR3 runs 16 residues. From germline, CDR1 is LNHNV and CDR2 YYDKDF (reference sequence). Trimming took off 0 bases at V and 3 bases at J, with 12 bases between the two ends. The DNA of the CDR3 is TGTGCCACCAGCAGAGATTTGAGAGAGCACAATCAGCCCCAGCATTTT. Its protein is CATSRDLREHNQPQHF. Complete variable domain (other parts from reference TRBV15 and TRBJ1-5): DAMVIQNPRYQVTQFGKPVTLSCSQTLNHNVMYWYQQKSSQAPKLLFHYYDKDFNNEADTPDNFQSRRPNTSFCFLDIRSPGLGDTAMYLCATSRDLREHNQPQHFGDGTRLSIL.

The chain uses TRBV7-2 and TRBJ2-1, with a tentative D call TRBD1 (6 bases). CDR3 length: 15 residues. The ends were cut back, 5 bases at V and 7 bases at J, with 18 bases in the middle. CDR1 is SGHTA, CDR2 FQGNSA, per germline. CDR3 loop: CASSPGVYQGNEQFF. As DNA, the CDR3 is TGTGCCAGCAGCCCAGGGGTCTACCAAGGGAATGAGCAGTTCTTC.